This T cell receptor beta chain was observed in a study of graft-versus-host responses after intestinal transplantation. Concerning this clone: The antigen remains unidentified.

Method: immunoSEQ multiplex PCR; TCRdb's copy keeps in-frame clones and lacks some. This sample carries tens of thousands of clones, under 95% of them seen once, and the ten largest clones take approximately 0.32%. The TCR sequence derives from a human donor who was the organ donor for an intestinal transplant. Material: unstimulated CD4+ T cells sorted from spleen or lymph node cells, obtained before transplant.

CDR3 DNA sequence: TGCGCCAGCAGCTGGGGATGGACTAGCGCGTTATACAATGAGCAGTTCTTC. Protein product: CASSWGWTSALYNEQFF. This chain joins TRBV5-1 and TRBJ2-1, with 9 bases fitting TRBD2. V lost 3 bases, J lost 4 bases, and 11 bases stayed unmatched. The CDR3 loop spans 17 amino acids. CDR1 and CDR2 (germline): SGHRS, YFSETQ.